This T cell receptor (beta chain) was documented in a study of Graves' ophthalmopathy and Graves' hyperthyroidism. Notes on the study in general: Blood was where most expanded thyroid clonotypes above 0.001 frequency also turned up.

Germline lookup yields CDR1 LNHDA and CDR2 SQIVND (reference sequence). This CDR3 has 14 residues. The J segment lost 8 bases and the V segment lost 3 bases, leaving 4 bases of the junction unmatched. From RNA, the CDR3 regions of TCR beta chains were amplified and sequenced. Second-round multiplex PCR came after first-round RT-PCR with HTBI primers. TCRdb passed the multiplex PCR reads through MiXCR, listing each CDR3 protein once. The profile shows about 700,000 distinct CDR3 sequences, about 44% of them singletons. This clonotype was detected ten times or more. Its antigen is as yet unknown. Ophthalmopathy was moderately-to-severely active, CAS at least 3, NOSPECS at least 4, lasting under 3 months.

This rearrangement joins TRBV19 to TRBJ1-6, with 7 bases identical to TRBD1. The sequence derives from an adult man with Graves' ophthalmopathy. Sequences were obtained from peripheral blood. The CDR3, as DNA: TGTGCCAGTAGTATGACAGGGACTTATTCACCCCTCCACTTT. Protein: CASSMTGTYSPLHF.